One sample yielded the 19 T cell receptor beta chains listed below, sequenced in a study of T cell repertoires in cytomegalovirus infection. The antigens of these receptors remain unknown. TCRdb called the reads again in MiXCR, with one record for every CDR3 protein. The sample lists approximately 1,000,000 distinct CDR3 sequences; approximately 33% were seen once. This sample comprised cultured CD8+ T cells from PBMCs, obtained from culture after CMV antigen stimulation. These receptors were collected from a human donor in good health (CMV status not recorded). Some clones in this sample may be carry-over from other donors' samples.

As regards this clonotype: The germline gene is not matched at one end of the junction; a read error may be the cause. This chain uses TRBV2 with TRBJ1-4; maybe TRBD1 (5 bases). Germline V gene sequence: CDR1 SNHLY, CDR2 FYNNEI. This CDR3 region has 10 residues. The CDR3 spells CASRGPGLHF. CDR3 sequence (DNA): TGTGCCAGCAGGGGACCGGGACTCCATTTT.

Many counts were recorded for this clonotype. This rearrangement joins TRBV7-3 to TRBJ2-3, with TRBD2 matching over 16 bases. J was trimmed by 3 bases and V by 5 bases; bases with no gene match: 8. CDR1 is SGHTA, CDR2 FQGTGA, per germline. The CDR3 is 18 residues long. CDR3 sequence (DNA): TGTGCCAGCAGCCTAAAGGGACTAGCGGGGGGGCGAACAGATACGCAGTATTTT. Translating gives CASSLKGLAGGRTDTQYF.

There are many counts of this clonotype. This chain connects TRBV12-3 or TRBV12-4 to TRBJ1-1, with 9 bases matching TRBD1. The J segment lost 7 bases and the V segment lost 3 bases, leaving 15 bases of the junction unmatched. The CDR3 spans 17 residues. In DNA, the CDR3 is TGTGCCAGCAGTTTTCGATACGCACAGGGGGCGCCCCGTGAAGCTTTCTTT. Translated: CASSFRYAQGAPREAFF.

This clonotype was counted only a few times. The chain is built from TRBV29-1 and TRBJ2-1, with 8 bases that match TRBD1. This CDR3 is 11 amino acids long. V gave up 5 bases and J gave up 15 bases; unmatched junction bases: 9. From germline, CDR1 is SQVTM and CDR2 ANQGSEA. CDR3 sequence (DNA): TGCAGCGTTCCCGACAGGGGACCTGGGTTCTTC. Its protein product is CSVPDRGPGFF.

In regard to this clonotype: A much larger clone differs by one base, so this may be a read error. The rearrangement joins TRBV7-2 to TRBJ2-3; D may be TRBD1 (5 bases). Germline assignment: CDR1 SGHTA and CDR2 FQGNSA. The CDR3 covers 15 residues. The CDR3 DNA follows: TGTGCCAGCAGCTTAGGGGTTATTGTGACAGATACGCATTATTTT. Translation gives CASSLGVIVTDTHYF.

The sample holds many counts of this clonotype. The chain uses TRBV12-5 and TRBJ2-2, with TRBD1 identical over 7 bases. J was trimmed by 5 bases and V by 1 base; bases with no gene match: 10. Germline V gives CDR1 LGHNT, CDR2 FRNRAP. CDR3 length: 17 residues. The CDR3 protein is CASGLAYRDSETGELFF. As DNA, the CDR3 is TGTGCTAGTGGTTTGGCATACCGGGACAGCGAGACCGGGGAGCTGTTTTTT.

This clonotype was counted many times. CDR3 protein: CASSLGVSIYEQYF. The DNA of the CDR3 is TGTGCCAGCAGCCTCGGGGTCTCAATCTACGAGCAGTACTTC. The V call is TRBV7-2, the J call TRBJ2-7; possibly TRBD2 for D (5 bases). From germline, CDR1 is SGHTA and CDR2 FQGNSA. With 5 bases removed from V and 3 bases from J, the gap between germline ends came to 14 bases. The CDR3 consists of 14 residues.

The V and J genes are TRBV5-1 and TRBJ2-1, with D possibly matching TRBD2 (6 bases). The CDR3 spans 18 residues. The V gene's germline CDR1 is SGHRS and CDR2 YFSETQ. Trimming shortened V by 1 base and J by 4 bases, and 21 bases separated the two germline ends. The CDR3, as DNA: TGCGCCAGCAGCTTGATTAGCGGCCCCGACAGACCTTACAATGAGCAGTTCTTC. Its protein product is CASSLISGPDRPYNEQFF.

This clonotype was detected a few times. The chain links TRBV10-3 to TRBJ2-7; D may be TRBD1 or TRBD2 (5 bases each). The ends were cut back, 2 bases at V and 5 bases at J, with 19 bases in the middle. The CDR3 runs 16 residues. The germline V gene has CDR1 ENHRY and CDR2 SYGVKD. The CDR3 DNA follows: TGTGCCATCAGTGAGCCCCGGGACCCACGGTCGGACGAGCAGTACTTC. It specifies CAISEPRDPRSDEQYF.

V usage is TRBV2 and J usage is TRBJ1-6; D possibly corresponds to TRBD1 (6 bases). V was clipped by 3 bases and J by 7 bases, with 10 bases between them. CDR3 length: 14 residues. Germline-derived CDR1 and CDR2 are SNHLY and FYNNEI. CDR3 in amino acids: CASSEGGLNSPLHF. The CDR3 DNA is TGTGCCAGCAGTGAGGGGGGCCTGAATTCACCCCTCCACTTT.

Concerning this clonotype: A much bigger clone sits one base away, suggesting this may be a read error. Here the CDR3 omits its conserved ending phenylalanine or tryptophan, so a read error is the likely source. This rearrangement joins TRBV7-2 to TRBJ1-3, with 7 bases fitting TRBD1. The CDR3 totals 14 residues. Germline V gives CDR1 SGHTA, CDR2 FQGNSA. V lost 11 bases and J lost 0; bases outside the gene matches: 7. In DNA form, the CDR3 reads TGTGCCGTCAGGGACAGTGTCTCTGGAAACACCATATATCTT. It specifies CAVRDSVSGNTIYL.

The V and J genes are TRBV19 and TRBJ1-2, with D unclear. V lost 3 bases and J lost 8, with 13 bases in between. The CDR3 has 13 amino acids. Germline loops: CDR1 LNHDA, CDR2 SQIVND (reference sequence). CDR3 nucleotide sequence: TGTGCCAGTAGTATTCCAGGAGGAGTGGGCTACACCTTC. Translated: CASSIPGGVGYTF.

This clonotype was seen more than once but under ten times. The chain has TRBV12-3 or TRBV12-4 and TRBJ2-2; D call uncertain. V lost 5 bases to trimming and J lost 6 bases, with 4 bases between them. There are 11 residues in the CDR3. CDR3: CASSKSGELFF. CDR3 DNA sequence: TGTGCCAGCAGTAAATCCGGGGAGCTGTTTTTT.

The rearrangement joins TRBV29-1 to TRBJ1-1; D possibly corresponds to TRBD1 (5 bases). Deletions cut 2 bases from V and 4 bases from J, with 11 bases between. Germline V gives CDR1 SQVTM, CDR2 ANQGSEA. This CDR3 contains 13 residues. The CDR3 bases are TGCAGCGTTGAAACGGGACCTATCACTGAAGCTTTCTTT. Translation: CSVETGPITEAFF.

V and J are TRBV24-1 and TRBJ2-1, with D tentatively TRBD1 (5 bases). The CDR3 is 15 amino acids. V was pared by 3 bases and J by 2 bases, with 10 bases between. The germline V gene encodes CDR1 KGHDR and CDR2 SFDVKD. The CDR3 DNA sequence: TGTGCCACCAGTGATCCCAGGGTCGCCTACAATGAGCAGTTCTTC. This gives the protein CATSDPRVAYNEQFF.

V gene TRBV27 combines with J gene TRBJ2-2, with no clear D. The CDR3 contains 13 residues. Trimming stripped 1 base from V and 6 bases from J, with 6 bases between. The V gene's germline CDR1 is MNHEY and CDR2 SMNVEV (reference sequence). The CDR3, as DNA: TGTGCCAGCAGTTTATTTGGGGCCGGGGAGCTGTTTTTT. It translates to CASSLFGAGELFF.

This clonotype was recorded at least ten times. V and J are TRBV7-9 and TRBJ1-2, with 8 bases that match TRBD1. In germline, CDR1 is SEHNR, CDR2 FQNEAQ (reference sequence). This CDR3 has 13 amino acids. V lost 3 bases to trimming and J lost 7 bases; unmatched junction nucleotides: 4. The CDR3 loop reads CASSFPDRAGYTF. In DNA form, the CDR3 reads TGTGCCAGCAGCTTCCCGGACAGGGCTGGCTACACCTTC.

Worth noting for this clonotype: With a much larger clone just one base away, this may be a read error. The chain carries TRBV6-1 and TRBJ2-3, with D perhaps matching TRBD1 (5 bases). CDR1 is MNHNS, CDR2 SASEGT, per germline. This CDR3 spans 14 amino acids. CDR3 sequence reads: CASSYGQGTDTRYF. The CDR3 coding sequence is TGTGCCAGCAGTTACGGGCAGGGCACAGATACGCGGTATTTT.

Only a few counts were recorded for this clonotype. This chain connects TRBV5-5 to TRBJ1-4; D not certain. V lost 4 bases to trimming and J lost 5 bases, with 9 bases between them. The CDR3 length is 13 residues. Germline V gene sequence: CDR1 SGHKS, CDR2 YYEKEE (reference sequence). Here the CDR3 reads CASSPGPNEKLFF. The CDR3 nucleotides are TGTGCCAGCAGCCCTGGCCCGAATGAAAAACTGTTTTTT. The full variable domain, its missing parts supplied by reference TRBV5-5 and TRBJ1-4, is DAGVTQSPTHLIKTRGQQVTLRCSPISGHKSVSWYQQVLGQGPQFIFQYYEKEERGRGNFPDRFSARQFPNYSSELNVNALLLGDSALYLCASSPGPNEKLFFGSGTQLSVL.